What follows describes a single TCR beta chain. Its target is unknown. CDR1 is LGHNA and CDR2 is YSLEER in the germline V gene. Trimming removed 4 bases from V and 4 bases from J; junction bases left unmatched: 6. The CDR3 totals 15 residues. Method: immunoSEQ multiplex PCR; TCRdb's copy keeps in-frame clones and lacks some. The sample records about 34,000 clones, 90% being singletons. Time point reported: week 47, end of study. A single vaccine dose contained 300 ug of mutant IDH1 20-mer peptide, and topical imiquimod was used with it. This sample stems from a study of a mutant IDH1 vaccine in newly diagnosed glioma.

This receptor was obtained from a woman in her 40s with glioma. This material consisted of PBMCs, taken from a glioma patient whose treatment included an IDH1 peptide vaccine. This sequence joins TRBV4-3 and TRBJ2-7, with 11 bases identical to TRBD2. The CDR3 protein is CASSRRSGGVYEQYF. The CDR3 DNA reads as TGCGCCAGCAGCCGCCGTAGCGGGGGGGTTTACGAGCAGTACTTC.